The sequence of this TCR beta chain was determined in a study of blood T cell repertoires in COVID-19. For the study at large: The United States, Italy and Spain were the sources of the acute and convalescent COVID-19 samples. T cells, B-cell-depleted T cells, or PBMCs provided the cDNA or gDNA that served as material.

This clone showed up just once. The CDR3 contains 14 residues. With 3 bases removed from V and 9 bases from J, the gap between germline ends came to 14 bases. Germline V gene lookup returns CDR1 MNHNS and CDR2 SASEGT. In the original workflow: Researchers report that nucleated cell counts were estimated from reference gene primer amplification. Libraries were prepared by immunoSEQ multiplex PCR; TCRdb keeps only in-frame clonotypes and omits some of them. The DNA was the basis for D and trimming; V, J and clone size are from that table. The table has 150,000 to 190,000 clones, roughly nine tenths seen once.

The sample consisted of peripheral blood. The gene calls are TRBV6-1 and TRBJ2-2; D gene unclear. The receptor's source is a woman aged 40-49 years with acute or convalescent COVID-19. The CDR3 protein is CASSDGESTRELFF. The CDR3, as DNA: TGTGCCAGCAGTGATGGAGAAAGTACCCGGGAGCTGTTTTTT.